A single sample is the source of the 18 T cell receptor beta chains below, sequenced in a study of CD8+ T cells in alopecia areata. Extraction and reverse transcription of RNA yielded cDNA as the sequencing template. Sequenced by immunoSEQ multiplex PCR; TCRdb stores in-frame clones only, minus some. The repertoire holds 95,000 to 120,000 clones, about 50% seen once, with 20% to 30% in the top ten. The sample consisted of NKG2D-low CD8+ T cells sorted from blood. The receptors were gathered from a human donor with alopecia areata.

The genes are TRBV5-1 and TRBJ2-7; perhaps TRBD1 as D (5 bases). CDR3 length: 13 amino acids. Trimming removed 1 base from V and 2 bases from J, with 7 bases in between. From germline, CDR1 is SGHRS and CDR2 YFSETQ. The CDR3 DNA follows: TGCGCCAGCAGCTTGTCAGGGACCTACGAGCAGTACTTC. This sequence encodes CASSLSGTYEQYF.

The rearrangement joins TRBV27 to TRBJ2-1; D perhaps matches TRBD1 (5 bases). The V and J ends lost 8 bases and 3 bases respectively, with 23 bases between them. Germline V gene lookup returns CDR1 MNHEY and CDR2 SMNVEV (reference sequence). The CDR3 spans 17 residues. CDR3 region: CASGPSDMSRDYNEQFF. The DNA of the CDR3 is TGTGCCAGCGGTCCATCGGATATGAGCAGGGACTACAATGAGCAGTTCTTC.

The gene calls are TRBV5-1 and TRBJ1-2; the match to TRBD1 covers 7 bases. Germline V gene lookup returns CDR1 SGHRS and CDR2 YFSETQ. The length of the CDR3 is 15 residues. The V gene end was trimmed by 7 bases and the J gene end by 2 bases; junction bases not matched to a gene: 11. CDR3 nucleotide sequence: TGCGCCAGCGGATTGGCGGGACAGTCAAACTATGGCTACACCTTC. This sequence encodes CASGLAGQSNYGYTF.

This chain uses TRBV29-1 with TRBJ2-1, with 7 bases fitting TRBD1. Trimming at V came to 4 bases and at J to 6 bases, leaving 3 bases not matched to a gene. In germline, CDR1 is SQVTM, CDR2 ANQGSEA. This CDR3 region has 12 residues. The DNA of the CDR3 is TGCAGCGTTGTGAACAGGGGCAATGAGCAGTTCTTC. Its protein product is CSVVNRGNEQFF.

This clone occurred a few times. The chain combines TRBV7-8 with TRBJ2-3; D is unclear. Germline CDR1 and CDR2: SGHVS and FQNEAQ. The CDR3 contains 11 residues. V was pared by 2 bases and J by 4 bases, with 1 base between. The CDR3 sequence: CASSLSDTQYF. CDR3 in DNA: TGTGCCAGCAGCTTATCAGATACGCAGTATTTT. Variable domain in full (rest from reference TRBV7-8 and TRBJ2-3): GAGVSQSPRYKVAKRGQDVALRCDPISGHVSLFWYQQALGQGPEFLTYFQNEAQLDKSGLPSDRFFAERPEGSVSTLKIQRTQQEDSAVYLCASSLSDTQYFGPGTRLTVL.

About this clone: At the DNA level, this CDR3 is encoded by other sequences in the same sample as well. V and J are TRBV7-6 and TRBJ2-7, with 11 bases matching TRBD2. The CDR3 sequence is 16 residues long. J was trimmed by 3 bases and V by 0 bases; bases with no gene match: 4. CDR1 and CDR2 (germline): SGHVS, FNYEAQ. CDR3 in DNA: TGTGCCAGCAGCTTAGCGCGGCTAGCGGGGGGCTACGAGCAGTACTTC. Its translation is CASSLARLAGGYEQYF. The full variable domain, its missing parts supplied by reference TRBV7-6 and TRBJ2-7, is GAGVSQSPRYKVTKRGQDVALRCDPISGHVSLYWYRQALGQGPEFLTYFNYEAQQDKSGLPNDRFSAERPEGSISTLTIQRTEQRDSAMYRCASSLARLAGGYEQYFGPGTRLTVT.

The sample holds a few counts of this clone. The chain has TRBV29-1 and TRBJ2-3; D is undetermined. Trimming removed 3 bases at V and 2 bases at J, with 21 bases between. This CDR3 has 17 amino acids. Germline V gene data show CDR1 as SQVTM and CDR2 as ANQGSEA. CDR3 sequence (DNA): TGCAGCGTTGAGGTCTGGGATCGGAATCAAAACACAGATACGCAGTATTTT. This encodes CSVEVWDRNQNTDTQYF.

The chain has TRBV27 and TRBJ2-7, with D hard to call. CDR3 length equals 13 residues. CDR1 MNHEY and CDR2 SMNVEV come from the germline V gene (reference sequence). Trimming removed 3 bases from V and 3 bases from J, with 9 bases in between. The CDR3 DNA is TGTGCCAGCAGTTTCGGCCCCTTCTACGAGCAGTACTTC. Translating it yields CASSFGPFYEQYF.

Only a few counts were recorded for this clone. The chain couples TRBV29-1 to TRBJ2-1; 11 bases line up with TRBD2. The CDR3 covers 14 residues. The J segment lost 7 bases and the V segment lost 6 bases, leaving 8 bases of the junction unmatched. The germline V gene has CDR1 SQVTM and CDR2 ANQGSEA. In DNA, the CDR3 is TGCAGCGTCGAGGGACTAGCGGCAAGGAATGAGCAGTTCTTC. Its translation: CSVEGLAARNEQFF.

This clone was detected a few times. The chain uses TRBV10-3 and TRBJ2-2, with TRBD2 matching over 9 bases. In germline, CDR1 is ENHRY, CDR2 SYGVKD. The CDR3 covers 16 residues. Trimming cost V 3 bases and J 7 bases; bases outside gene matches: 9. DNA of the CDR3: TGTGCCATCAGTGAACCCGGGACTAGCTATGTCGGGGAGCTGTTTTTT. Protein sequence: CAISEPGTSYVGELFF.

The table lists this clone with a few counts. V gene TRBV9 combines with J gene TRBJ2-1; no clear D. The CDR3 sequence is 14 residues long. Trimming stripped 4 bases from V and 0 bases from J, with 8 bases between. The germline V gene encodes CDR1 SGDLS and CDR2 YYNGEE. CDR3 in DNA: TGTGCCAGCAGCCCCAGTTCCTCCTACAATGAGCAGTTCTTC. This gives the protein CASSPSSSYNEQFF. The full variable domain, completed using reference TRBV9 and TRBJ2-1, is DSGVTQTPKHLITATGQRVTLRCSPRSGDLSVYWYQQSLDQGLQFLIQYYNGEERAKGNILERFSAQQFPDLHSELNLSSLELGDSALYFCASSPSSSYNEQFFGPGTRLTVL.

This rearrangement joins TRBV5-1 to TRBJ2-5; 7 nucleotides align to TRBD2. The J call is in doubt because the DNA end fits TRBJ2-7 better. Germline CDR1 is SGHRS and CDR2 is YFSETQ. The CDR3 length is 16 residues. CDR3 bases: TGCGCCAGCAGCCCTTGGGCGCGGGAGATGGGCTACGAGCAGTACTTC. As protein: CASSPWAREMGYEQYF.

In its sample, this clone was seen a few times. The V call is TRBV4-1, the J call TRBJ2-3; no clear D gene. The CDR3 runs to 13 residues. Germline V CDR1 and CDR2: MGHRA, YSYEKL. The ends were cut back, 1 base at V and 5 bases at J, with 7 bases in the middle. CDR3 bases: TGCGCCAGCAGCCAAGTATTGGTAGATACGCAGTATTTT. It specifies CASSQVLVDTQYF.

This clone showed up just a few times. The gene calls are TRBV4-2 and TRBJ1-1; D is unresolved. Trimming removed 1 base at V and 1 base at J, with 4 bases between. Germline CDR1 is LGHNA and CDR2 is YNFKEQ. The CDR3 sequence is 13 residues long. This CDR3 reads CASSQGGNTEAFF. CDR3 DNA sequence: TGTGCCAGCAGCCAAGGAGGGAACACTGAAGCTTTCTTT.

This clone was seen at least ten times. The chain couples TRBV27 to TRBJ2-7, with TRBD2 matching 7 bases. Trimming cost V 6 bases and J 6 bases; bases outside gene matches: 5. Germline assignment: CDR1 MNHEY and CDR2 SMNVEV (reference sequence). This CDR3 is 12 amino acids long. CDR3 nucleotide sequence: TGTGCCAGCAGCGGTTGGGAGGGCGAGCAGTACTTC. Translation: CASSGWEGEQYF.

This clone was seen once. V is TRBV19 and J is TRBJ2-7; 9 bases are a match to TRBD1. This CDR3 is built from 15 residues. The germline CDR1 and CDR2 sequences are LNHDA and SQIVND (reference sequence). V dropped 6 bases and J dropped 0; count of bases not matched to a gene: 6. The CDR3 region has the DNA TGTGCCAGTAGCGCGGGACAGGGCAGCTCCTACGAGCAGTACTTC. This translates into CASSAGQGSSYEQYF.

The CDR3: CASSQPKLPGQGAEAFF. DNA of the CDR3: TGCGCCAGCAGTCAACCCAAACTGCCGGGACAGGGGGCTGAAGCTTTCTTT. The rearrangement uses TRBV23-1 and TRBJ1-1; 11 nucleotides agree with TRBD1. TRBV23-1 is recorded as an ORF, its role being uncertain. The CDR3 loop spans 17 amino acids. Trimming at V came to 2 bases and at J to 6 bases, leaving 11 bases not matched to a gene.

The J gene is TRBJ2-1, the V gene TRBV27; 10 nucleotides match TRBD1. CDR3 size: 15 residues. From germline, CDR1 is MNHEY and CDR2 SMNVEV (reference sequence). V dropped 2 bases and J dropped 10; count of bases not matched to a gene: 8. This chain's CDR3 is CASSLATGGPREQFF. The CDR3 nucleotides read TGTGCCAGCAGTTTAGCGACAGGGGGCCCGAGAGAGCAGTTCTTC.